Below are 26 T cell receptor beta chains sequenced from a single sample in a study of blood T cell repertoires in COVID-19. The data were produced by immunoSEQ multiplex PCR, yet TCRdb's version contains in-frame clones alone and is incomplete. The table includes more than 80,000 clones, about 70% detected once. Sequenced material: peripheral blood. These receptors were obtained from a human donor with acute or convalescent COVID-19. The donor label of this sample is uncertain.

In this sample, this clone turned up a few times. The chain has TRBV30 and TRBJ1-2; D ambiguous. Trimming removed 1 base from V and 1 base from J, with 10 bases in between. The CDR3 length is 14 residues. Per the germline V gene, CDR1 is GTSNPN and CDR2 is SVGIG (reference sequence). The CDR3 DNA reads TGTGCCTGGAGTGGTTCAGGTGTTAACTATGGCTACACCTTC. It translates to CAWSGSGVNYGYTF. Based on the CDR3 plus reference TRBV30 and TRBJ1-2, the full variable domain is SQTIHQWPATLVQPVGSPLSLECTVEGTSNPNLYWYRQAAGRGLQLLFYSVGIGQISSEVPQNLSASRPQDRQFILSSKKLLLSDSGFYLCAWSGSGVNYGYTFGSGTRLTVV.

The chain employs TRBV12-5 and TRBJ1-1, with D hard to call. V was pared by 3 bases and J by 1 base, with 12 bases between. CDR1 LGHNT and CDR2 FRNRAP come from the germline V gene. The CDR3 contains 15 residues. This CDR3 reads CASGFGLMRNTEAFF. The CDR3 DNA sequence: TGTGCTAGTGGTTTCGGTTTGATGAGGAACACTGAAGCTTTCTTT. Drawing the rest from reference TRBV12-5 and TRBJ1-1, the complete variable domain is DARVTQTPRHKVTEMGQEVTMRCQPILGHNTVFWYRQTMMQGLELLAYFRNRAPLDDSGMPKDRFSAEMPDATLATLKIQPSEPRDSAVYFCASGFGLMRNTEAFFGQGTRLTVV.

The chain is built from TRBV27 and TRBJ1-6, with 7 positions matching TRBD1. With 3 bases clipped from V and 10 bases from J, the junction kept 12 bases outside the gene matches. The CDR3 sequence is 16 residues long. Germline CDR1 reads MNHEY; CDR2 reads SMNVEV (reference sequence). The DNA of the CDR3 is TGTGCCAGCAGTTTGACAGGGTGGGGAGAGGGATCACCCCTCCACTTT. Translating it yields CASSLTGWGEGSPLHF.

This clone was seen ten or more times. The chain is built from TRBV5-1 and TRBJ1-1; possibly TRBD1 for D (5 bases). V lost 4 bases to trimming and J lost 3 bases, with 13 bases between them. The CDR3 totals 14 residues. From germline, CDR1 is SGHRS and CDR2 YFSETQ. CDR3 residues: CASSPDMVYTEAFF. The CDR3 DNA reads TGCGCCAGCAGCCCGGACATGGTGTACACTGAAGCTTTCTTT.

The J gene is TRBJ2-2, the V gene TRBV6-1; possible D gene TRBD1, 5 bases. Germline CDR1 MNHNS, CDR2 SASEGT. Trimming pared 5 bases from V and 0 bases from J, leaving 7 bases between. The CDR3 spans 14 residues. The CDR3 spells CASSLTANTGELFF. In DNA, the CDR3 is TGTGCCAGCAGTCTGACAGCGAACACCGGGGAGCTGTTTTTT.

The chain is built from TRBV6-5 and TRBJ2-5, with a possible D match to TRBD1 (6 bases). The CDR3 runs to 13 residues. The germline CDR1 and CDR2 sequences are MNHEY and SVGAGI. Deletions cut 6 bases from V and 2 bases from J, with 10 bases between. The CDR3 here is CASSRDKQETQYF. Written as DNA, the CDR3 is TGTGCCAGCAGCCGGGACAAACAAGAGACCCAGTACTTC.

The chain joins TRBV2 to TRBJ1-5, with 7 bases fitting TRBD1. V shed 4 bases and J 7 bases; nucleotides not matched to a gene: 7. The germline CDR1 and CDR2 sequences are SNHLY and FYNNEI. The CDR3 covers 14 residues. CDR3 nucleotides: TGTGCCAGCAGTGGGGAACAGGGGATGCAGCCCCAGCATTTT. Translation: CASSGEQGMQPQHF.

With regard to this clone: It may be a read error: a sequence one base away is much more abundant. The same CDR3 is also encoded by other DNA sequences in this sample. The chain couples TRBV3-1 (or the pseudogene TRBV3-2) to TRBJ2-3; weak D call: TRBD1 (6 bases). CDR3 length: 15 amino acids. With 4 bases removed from V and 0 bases from J, the gap between germline ends came to 11 bases. Per the germline V gene, CDR1 is LGHDT and CDR2 is YNNKEL (reference sequence). The CDR3, as DNA: TGTGCCAGCAGCCCGACAGGCACTAGCACAGATACGCAGTATTTT. Translation: CASSPTGTSTDTQYF.

This chain links TRBV9 with TRBJ1-2; D might be TRBD1 (6 bases). The CDR3 has 13 amino acids. CDR1 is SGDLS, CDR2 YYNGEE, per germline. The ends were cut back, 0 bases at V and 11 bases at J, with 14 bases in the middle. DNA for the CDR3: TGTGCCAGCAGCGTAGAGGGGACACCTAATTACACCTTC. Protein product: CASSVEGTPNYTF. Complete variable domain (other parts from reference TRBV9 and TRBJ1-2): DSGVTQTPKHLITATGQRVTLRCSPRSGDLSVYWYQQSLDQGLQFLIQYYNGEERAKGNILERFSAQQFPDLHSELNLSSLELGDSALYFCASSVEGTPNYTFGSGTRLTVV.

The rearrangement joins TRBV11-2 to TRBJ2-5, with D possibly TRBD1 on 5 matching bases. Per the germline V gene, CDR1 is SGHAT and CDR2 is FQNNGV. With 0 bases removed from V and 1 base from J, the gap between germline ends came to 9 bases. The CDR3 is 15 residues long. The CDR3 bases are TGTGCCAGCAGCTTAGACAGGGCCCGCCAAGAGACCCAGTACTTC. Protein: CASSLDRARQETQYF.

The chain is built from TRBV28 and TRBJ1-6; D not resolved. The germline CDR1 and CDR2 sequences are MDHEN and SYDVKM. The CDR3 loop spans 15 amino acids. Trimming left V 5 bases short and J 1 base short, with 9 bases between. This CDR3 reads CASSPGVSYNSPLHF. For the CDR3, the DNA is TGTGCCAGCAGTCCCGGGGTTTCCTATAATTCACCCCTCCACTTT.

The rearrangement uses TRBV4-2 and TRBJ2-4; 13 nucleotides agree with TRBD2. V trimming: 1 base; J trimming: 1 base; junction bases outside the gene matches: 10. Germline CDR1 and CDR2: LGHNA and YNFKEQ. This CDR3 region has 20 residues. The CDR3, as DNA: TGTGCCAGCAGCCAAGCGACTAGCGGGGGGCGAGGGGTCGCCAAAAACATTCAGTACTTC. Translating it yields CASSQATSGGRGVAKNIQYF.

This chain links TRBV2 with TRBJ2-7, with D perhaps TRBD2 (6 bases). The length of the CDR3 is 14 residues. Per germline, CDR1 SNHLY and CDR2 FYNNEI. V was shortened by 4 bases and J by 6 bases, with 16 bases between the two germline ends. DNA for the CDR3: TGTGCCAGCAGTGTCCACGGGACCGGGGGCGAGCAGTACGTC. Encoded protein: CASSVHGTGGEQYV.

This chain connects TRBV4-2 to TRBJ1-4, with D possibly TRBD1 on 6 matching bases. CDR3 length: 16 residues. From germline, CDR1 is LGHNA and CDR2 YNFKEQ. V lost 4 bases, J lost 2 bases, and 14 bases lay in between. Here the CDR3 reads CASSREETGTNEKLFF. In nucleotides, the CDR3 is TGTGCCAGCAGCCGAGAAGAGACAGGTACTAATGAAAAACTGTTTTTT.

The chain is built from TRBV7-8 and TRBJ2-3, with 8 bases lining up with TRBD1. Germline CDR1 is SGHVS and CDR2 is FQNEAQ. This CDR3 comprises 16 residues. V shed 10 bases, J shed 5 bases, and the junction held 17 bases outside the gene matches. The CDR3 coding sequence is TGTGCCACCTTTGACTCCTACCAGGGGGCTGAAGATACGCAGTATTTT. This codes for CATFDSYQGAEDTQYF.

This clone has more than one count but fewer than ten. The V call is TRBV5-4, the J call TRBJ2-1, with 11 bases matching TRBD2. After removal of 4 bases from V and 10 bases from J, the junction contained 7 bases not matched to a gene. Germline CDR1 SGHNT, CDR2 YYREEE (reference sequence). The CDR3 is 14 amino acids. CDR3 loop: CASSALASGGEQFF. For the CDR3, the DNA is TGTGCCAGCAGCGCCCTAGCTAGCGGGGGGGAGCAGTTCTTC.

This clone was picked up a small number of times. The chain is built from TRBV6-5 and TRBJ1-6; D perhaps matches TRBD1 (6 bases). V lost 0 bases to trimming and J lost 7 bases, with 10 bases between them. The CDR3 length is 15 residues. Germline V gene lookup returns CDR1 MNHEY and CDR2 SVGAGI. This CDR3 reads CASSYSIQGNSPLHF. Here the CDR3 DNA reads TGTGCCAGCAGTTACTCGATCCAGGGGAATTCACCCCTCCACTTT.

The CDR3 is CSVSEPPGNTIYF. CDR3 nucleotides: TGCAGCGTTTCAGAACCCCCTGGAAACACCATATATTTT. The chain carries TRBV29-1 and TRBJ1-3; D is ambiguous. This CDR3 is built from 13 residues. CDR1 and CDR2 (germline): SQVTM, ANQGSEA. The V and J ends lost 5 bases and 2 bases respectively, with 10 bases between them.

The V call is TRBV27, the J call TRBJ1-5, with a weak D call TRBD1 (5 bases). The germline gives CDR1 MNHEY, CDR2 SMNVEV (reference sequence). The ends were cut back, 6 bases at V and 3 bases at J, with 15 bases in the middle. This CDR3 comprises 15 residues. The CDR3 DNA sequence: TGTGCCAGCAGCCTCGTAGGGGCCTCCAATCAGCCCCAGCATTTT. Translated, it gives CASSLVGASNQPQHF.

The V call is TRBV3-1 (or the pseudogene TRBV3-2), the J call TRBJ1-1, with 10 bases aligning to TRBD1. The CDR3 extends over 13 amino acids. V was clipped by 4 bases and J by 8 bases; unmatched bases: 4. The germline V gene encodes CDR1 LGHDT and CDR2 YNNKEL (reference sequence). In DNA form, the CDR3 reads TGTGCCAGCAGCCGCGGGGACAGGGGAGAAGCTTTCTTT. Amino acid sequence: CASSRGDRGEAFF.

This clone has a handful of counts. The chain carries TRBV5-1 and TRBJ1-1, with D possibly being TRBD1 (6 bases). The CDR3 contains 14 residues. V lost 2 bases to trimming and J lost 2 bases, with 10 bases between them. In germline, CDR1 is SGHRS, CDR2 YFSETQ. The CDR3 region has the DNA TGCGCCAGCAGCTTCTCAGGGGAAAACACTGAAGCTTTCTTT. This sequence encodes CASSFSGENTEAFF.

This rearrangement joins TRBV5-1 to TRBJ2-3; D might be TRBD2 (5 bases). The CDR3 is made up of 14 amino acids. V gave up 4 bases and J gave up 0 bases, with 9 bases separating them. Germline V gives CDR1 SGHRS, CDR2 YFSETQ. The CDR3 here is CASSLPGSTDTQYF. Here the CDR3 DNA reads TGCGCCAGCAGCCTTCCGGGGAGCACAGATACGCAGTATTTT.

V and J are TRBV10-3 and TRBJ2-3; perhaps TRBD1 as D (5 bases). CDR1 and CDR2 (germline): ENHRY, SYGVKD. Trimming took 0 bases from V and 3 from J, leaving 7 bases between them. CDR3 length: 14 amino acids. CDR3 coding DNA: TGTGCCATCAGTGAGTCGAAGGGGACAGATACGCAGTATTTT. Its translation: CAISESKGTDTQYF.

V gene TRBV5-1 combines with J gene TRBJ1-4; no clear D gene. This CDR3 contains 14 residues. V was clipped by 2 bases and J by 8 bases, with 13 bases between them. Germline CDR1 is SGHRS and CDR2 is YFSETQ. The CDR3: CASSFAGRGEKLFF. The DNA of the CDR3 is TGCGCCAGCAGCTTCGCAGGCCGAGGGGAAAAACTGTTTTTT. The variable domain in full, with the rest retrieved from reference TRBV5-1 and TRBJ1-4, is KAGVTQTPRYLIKTRGQQVTLSCSPISGHRSVSWYQQTPGQGLQFLFEYFSETQRNKGNFPGRFSGRQFSNSRSEMNVSTLELGDSALYLCASSFAGRGEKLFFGSGTQLSVL.

This chain links TRBV5-1 with TRBJ1-2; no clear D. CDR1 and CDR2 (germline): SGHRS, YFSETQ. This CDR3 has 14 amino acids. V lost 2 bases, J lost 2 bases, and 10 bases lay in between. CDR3 protein: CASSFQAANYGYTF. The CDR3 coding sequence is TGCGCCAGCAGCTTTCAAGCGGCCAACTATGGCTACACCTTC.

V is TRBV7-8 and J is TRBJ2-5; D remains unclear. V lost 3 bases and J 1 base, leaving 6 bases between the germline ends. There are 13 residues in the CDR3. Germline assignment: CDR1 SGHVS and CDR2 FQNEAQ. This CDR3 reads CASSFPVQETQYF. The CDR3 nucleotides are TGTGCCAGCAGCTTCCCGGTCCAAGAGACCCAGTACTTC.